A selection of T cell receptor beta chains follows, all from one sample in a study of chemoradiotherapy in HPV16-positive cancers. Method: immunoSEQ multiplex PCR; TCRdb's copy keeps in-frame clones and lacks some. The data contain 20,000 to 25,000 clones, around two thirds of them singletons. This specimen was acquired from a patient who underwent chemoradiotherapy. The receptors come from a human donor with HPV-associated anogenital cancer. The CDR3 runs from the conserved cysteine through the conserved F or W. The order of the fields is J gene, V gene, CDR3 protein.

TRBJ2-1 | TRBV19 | CATRKDQISYNEQFF
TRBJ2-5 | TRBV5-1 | CASSGGTGGYQETQYF
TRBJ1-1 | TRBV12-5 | CASGLEVNTEAFF
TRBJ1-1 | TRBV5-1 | CASSFNANTNTEAFF
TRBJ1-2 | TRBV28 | CASSSIDGYGYTF
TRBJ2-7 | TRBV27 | CASSFGGSKASYEQYF
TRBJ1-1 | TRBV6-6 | CASWNTEAFF
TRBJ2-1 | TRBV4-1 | CASSTLTGGGEQFF
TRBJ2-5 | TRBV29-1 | CSARDSGSVETQYF
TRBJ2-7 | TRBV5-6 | CASSLWDRATYEQYF
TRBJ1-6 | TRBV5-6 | CASSLAHGYSPLHF
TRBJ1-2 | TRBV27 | CATRQGRGSYYGYTF
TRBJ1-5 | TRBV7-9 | CASSGGQGRQPQHF
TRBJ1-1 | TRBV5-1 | CASSATEKGFTEAFF
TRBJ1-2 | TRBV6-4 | CASSDWQGYGYTF
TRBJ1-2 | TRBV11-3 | CASSLGQWAERLDDYGYTF
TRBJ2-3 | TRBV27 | CASNLNRAHTQYF
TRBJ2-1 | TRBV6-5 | CASTVGGTGRQFF
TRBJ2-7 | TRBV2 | CASRYAGREQYF
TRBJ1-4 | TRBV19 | CASSIQGGGDEKLFF